This TCR beta chain was recorded in a study of cytomegalovirus exposure and HLA in healthy donors. V lost 0 bases, J lost 11 bases, and 17 bases lay in between. The CDR3 runs 14 residues. The V gene's germline CDR1 is SGHVS and CDR2 FNYEAQ. Remarks on this clone: Its antigen is unknown.

Findings and limits, study-wide: Further analysis was carried out later, and it showed several of the most significant clusters appearing linked to common viral pathogens. In all likelihood, a cluster of highly shared sequence variants was a sequencing artifact. A list of more than 150 TCR beta chains associated with cytomegalovirus was given.

PCR employed 60 Vbeta and 13 Jbeta primers. The method was immunoSEQ multiplex PCR; TCRdb's version includes in-frame clones alone and lacks a portion of them. This table holds around 200,000 clones, about 59% found once. The TCR originated in a man aged 35 to 55 in good health and CMV-seronegative. Sequenced: PBMCs. The rearrangement joins TRBV7-6 to TRBJ2-7, with a tentative D call TRBD1 (7 bases). The CDR3 sequence: CASSLAVGQPGEYF. Written as DNA, the CDR3 is TGTGCCAGCAGCTTAGCCGTGGGACAGCCGGGGGAGTACTTC. Drawing the rest from reference TRBV7-6 and TRBJ2-7, the complete variable domain is GAGVSQSPRYKVTKRGQDVALRCDPISGHVSLYWYRQALGQGPEFLTYFNYEAQQDKSGLPNDRFSAERPEGSISTLTIQRTEQRDSAMYRCASSLAVGQPGEYFGPGTRLTVT.